This T cell receptor (beta chain) was sequenced during a study of shared clonotypes between healthy human individuals. This clone was counted once. The antigen is undetermined. This sample also contains other DNA sequences that code for the same CDR3. As defined, naive CD8 cells were CD45RO-negative and positively selected for CCR7, with terminally differentiated effector memory CD45RA+ cells excluded. Caucasian adults living in Nashville, Tennessee, provided all samples. Profiling relied on immunoSEQ multiplex PCR, and the TCRdb table lists in-frame clones only, not all of them. The table lists millions of clones, about 92% of them singletons. Looked up from germline, CDR1 is SGDLS and CDR2 is YYNGEE. This CDR3 has 14 residues. Trimming cost V 0 bases and J 4 bases, with 10 bases left between them. Study outcomes and limitations: Measured sharing among donors was expected to vary with sequencing depth.

The sample comprised naive CD8+ T cells from PBMCs. The sequence came from a man between 18 and 29 years old in good health. Some clones in this sample may be carry-over from other donors' samples. V is TRBV9 and J is TRBJ1-2; no reliable D call. CDR3: CASSVVPGSYGYTF. The DNA for the CDR3 is TGTGCCAGCAGCGTAGTCCCAGGCAGCTATGGCTACACCTTC. Supplemented by reference TRBV9 and TRBJ1-2, the full variable domain reads DSGVTQTPKHLITATGQRVTLRCSPRSGDLSVYWYQQSLDQGLQFLIQYYNGEERAKGNILERFSAQQFPDLHSELNLSSLELGDSALYFCASSVVPGSYGYTFGSGTRLTVV.